Described below is a single T cell receptor beta chain sequence and its context. These data come from a study of OX40 agonist ivuxolimab in advanced cancers. The overall study: Of the participants, 40% to 50% had some prior anti-PD-1, anti-PD-L1 or anti-CTLA-4 therapy, which was allowed.

TCRdb's copy holds only in-frame clones and misses some; the assay was immunoSEQ multiplex PCR. The sample includes 55,000 to 80,000 clones, about 88% seen only once; the top ten take around 0.99%. V gave up 5 bases and J gave up 4 bases, with 15 bases separating them. The CDR3 is made up of 15 amino acids. Germline V gives CDR1 MNHEY, CDR2 SVGAGI. Patients were excluded for autoimmune disease history or systemic immunosuppression. Blood got drawn at baseline, again on cycle 4 day 1, and then on cycle 7 day 1. The source material was CD4+ or CD8+ T cells sorted from blood, sampled in a trial of the OX40 agonist ivuxolimab. The V call is TRBV6-5, the J call TRBJ2-1; D perhaps matches TRBD1 (7 bases). The TCR was taken from an adult with an advanced solid tumor such as melanoma, head and neck, liver or kidney cancer. CDR3 protein: CASSPRGDPYNEQFF. In DNA, the CDR3 is TGTGCCAGCAGTCCCAGGGGGGACCCTTACAATGAGCAGTTCTTC.